The 28 T cell receptor beta chains below all came from one sample that was sequenced in a study of shared clonotypes between healthy human individuals. Assay used: immunoSEQ multiplex PCR; TCRdb lists only in-frame clones, some missing. The sample includes some 490,000 clones, roughly 80% seen only once; the top ten take roughly 13%. Sample: PBMCs. The receptors derive from a woman aged 40 to 50 in good health. Some clones in this sample may be carry-over from other donors' samples.

The chain employs TRBV7-2 and TRBJ2-7; D tentatively reads TRBD1 or TRBD2 (5 bases each). This CDR3 contains 15 residues. Germline values: CDR1 SGHTA, CDR2 FQGNSA. V lost 4 bases to trimming and J lost 0 bases, with 13 bases between them. The CDR3 loop reads CASSSTQGVSYEQYF. The DNA of the CDR3 is TGTGCCAGCAGCTCCACCCAGGGAGTCTCCTACGAGCAGTACTTC.

This clone occurred once. The chain is built from TRBV20-1 and TRBJ2-5; D uncertain. This CDR3 has 11 residues. Germline assignment: CDR1 DFQATT and CDR2 SNEGSKA (reference sequence). Trimming cost V 6 bases and J 2 bases, with 7 bases left between them. The DNA for the CDR3 is TGCAGTGCGGAAGTTCAAGAGACCCAGTACTTC. This translates into CSAEVQETQYF.

The rearrangement uses TRBV19 and TRBJ1-4, with a possible D match to TRBD1 (6 bases). This CDR3 comprises 14 residues. Germline assignment: CDR1 LNHDA and CDR2 SQIVND (reference sequence). V was clipped by 5 bases and J by 4 bases, with 11 bases between them. The CDR3 region is CASSGGRINEKLFF. CDR3 DNA: TGTGCCAGTAGTGGGGGCAGAATTAATGAAAAACTGTTTTTT.

The chain combines TRBV6-5 with TRBJ2-7; 12 bases are shared with TRBD2. With 6 bases clipped from V and 1 base from J, the junction kept 4 bases outside the gene matches. This CDR3 is built from 15 residues. CDR1 is MNHEY, CDR2 SVGAGI, per germline. The CDR3 coding sequence is TGTGCCAGCAGGACCGGGACTAGCGGGTCCTACGAGCAGTACTTC. Its translation is CASRTGTSGSYEQYF.

The chain combines TRBV11-2 with TRBJ2-7; 7 bases match TRBD1. Losses at the gene ends were 4 bases for V and 9 bases for J; bases not matched to a gene: 15. Germline V gene lookup returns CDR1 SGHAT and CDR2 FQNNGV. This CDR3 has 15 residues. DNA for the CDR3: TGTGCCAGCAGCTCAACGGGACAGCTCGCCCTAGGGCAGTACTTC. Translated: CASSSTGQLALGQYF. The variable domain in full, completed from reference TRBV11-2 and TRBJ2-7, reads EAGVAQSPRYKIIEKRQSVAFWCNPISGHATLYWYQQILGQGPKLLIQFQNNGVVDDSQLPKDRFSAERLKGVDSTLKIQPAKLEDSAVYLCASSSTGQLALGQYFGPGTRLTVT.

The genes are TRBV19 and TRBJ1-1; D unclear. This CDR3 comprises 16 residues. V dropped 0 bases and J dropped 5 bases, with 16 bases sitting between them. Germline lookup yields CDR1 LNHDA and CDR2 SQIVND (reference sequence). CDR3 in DNA: TGTGCCAGTAGTATAGAAACCCCCACCCTTAGGACTGAAGCTTTCTTT. Translation gives CASSIETPTLRTEAFF.

This clone was seen a handful of times. Relative to the germline gene, one junction end is altered; a read error may explain this. V is TRBV7-7 and J is TRBJ2-3; either TRBD1 or TRBD2 may fit D (6 bases each). The CDR3 contains 12 residues. Germline loops: CDR1 SSHAT, CDR2 FNYEAQ (reference sequence). The CDR3, as DNA: TGTGCCAGCAGCTTTAGTGGGGGGACATTGAATTTT. Amino acids: CASSFSGGTLNF.

This clone came up a few times. This chain links TRBV5-1 with TRBJ1-4, with D perhaps TRBD1 (5 bases). CDR1 is SGHRS, CDR2 YFSETQ, per germline. The length of the CDR3 is 16 residues. V was pared by 4 bases and J by 3 bases, with 16 bases between. The CDR3 nucleotides are TGCGCCAGCAGCGGGGACTACTACTCACCTAATGAAAAACTGTTTTTT. Protein: CASSGDYYSPNEKLFF. The full variable domain, rest sourced from reference TRBV5-1 and TRBJ1-4, is KAGVTQTPRYLIKTRGQQVTLSCSPISGHRSVSWYQQTPGQGLQFLFEYFSETQRNKGNFPGRFSGRQFSNSRSEMNVSTLELGDSALYLCASSGDYYSPNEKLFFGSGTQLSVL.

The V call is TRBV10-3, the J call TRBJ2-1; TRBD2 is a possible D gene (6 bases). The CDR3 is 14 residues long. Germline V gives CDR1 ENHRY, CDR2 SYGVKD. V was pared by 5 bases and J by 2 bases, with 10 bases between. CDR3 in amino acids: CAISSGVAYNEQFF. CDR3 in DNA: TGTGCCATCAGTTCGGGAGTCGCCTACAATGAGCAGTTCTTC.

This clone turned up a few times. This chain links TRBV4-3 with TRBJ2-5; 9 bases agree with TRBD2. The CDR3 contains 15 residues. Trimming removed 1 base from V and 3 bases from J; junction bases left unmatched: 3. Germline CDR1 LGHNA, CDR2 YSLEER. The CDR3 DNA follows: TGCGCCAGCAGCCAAGTGGCTAGCGGGAAAGAGACCCAGTACTTC. Protein: CASSQVASGKETQYF.

This clone was recorded once. With a far larger clone one base away, a read error is the likely cause. The CDR3 carries no conserved terminal phenylalanine or tryptophan, so it likely arises from a read error. V is TRBV29-1 and J is TRBJ1-1, with 7 bases lining up with TRBD1. Germline CDR1 SQVTM, CDR2 ANQGSEA. The CDR3 has 11 amino acids. Losses at the gene ends were 6 bases for V and 10 bases for J; bases not matched to a gene: 8. The CDR3 DNA is TGCAGCGTGTCGCGACAGGGCGCAGCTTTCCTT. The encoded protein is CSVSRQGAAFL.

CDR3 in amino acids: CSVDSWASGQETQYF. The CDR3 region has the DNA TGCAGCGTTGACTCCTGGGCATCGGGGCAAGAGACCCAGTACTTC. This sequence joins TRBV29-1 and TRBJ2-5, with D possibly being TRBD2 (5 bases). Per germline, CDR1 SQVTM and CDR2 ANQGSEA. CDR3 length equals 15 residues. Trimming left V 3 bases short and J 2 bases short, with 16 bases between.

As for this clone: This may arise from a read error, as a much more abundant clone is one base away. J is TRBJ2-1 and V is TRBV5-1; 12 bases align to TRBD2. This CDR3 region has 15 residues. Germline CDR1 SGHRS, CDR2 YFSETQ. Trimming removed 0 bases from V and 6 bases from J; junction bases left unmatched: 1. In DNA, the CDR3 is TGCGCCAGCAGCTTGGGACTAGCGGGAGTCAATGAGCAGTTCTTC. Its translation: CASSLGLAGVNEQFF.

This clone was seen once. The rearrangement links TRBV4-2 to TRBJ1-5; D unresolved. The CDR3 length is 15 residues. Trimming took off 0 bases at V and 5 bases at J, with 11 bases between the two ends. Germline-derived CDR1 and CDR2 are LGHNA and YNFKEQ. CDR3 DNA sequence: TGTGCCAGCAGCCAAGATAATCACGGTGATCAGCCCCAGCATTTT. Translating gives CASSQDNHGDQPQHF.

J is TRBJ1-4 and V is TRBV10-3; tentatively, D is TRBD1 (5 bases). The CDR3 extends over 15 amino acids. Trimming shortened V by 0 bases and J by 8 bases, and 13 bases separated the two germline ends. Germline CDR1 and CDR2: ENHRY and SYGVKD. CDR3 nucleotides: TGTGCCATCAGTGAGTCGCAGGGTCGGGTGGAAAAACTGTTTTTT. It yields the protein CAISESQGRVEKLFF.

This sequence joins TRBV7-6 and TRBJ2-7; 9 bases fit TRBD1. The V gene end was trimmed by 5 bases and the J gene end by 4 bases; junction bases not matched to a gene: 3. This CDR3 has 13 residues. Germline V CDR1 and CDR2: SGHVS, FNYEAQ. The CDR3 protein is CASSRDRAYEQYF. The CDR3 DNA is TGTGCCAGCAGCCGGGACAGGGCGTACGAGCAGTACTTC. The variable domain in full, completed from reference TRBV7-6 and TRBJ2-7, reads GAGVSQSPRYKVTKRGQDVALRCDPISGHVSLYWYRQALGQGPEFLTYFNYEAQQDKSGLPNDRFSAERPEGSISTLTIQRTEQRDSAMYRCASSRDRAYEQYFGPGTRLTVT.

Comment on this clone: With only one base between it and a far larger clone, this is likely a read error. The sample has other DNA sequences that encode this CDR3 too. The rearrangement joins TRBV9 to TRBJ2-1; D gene uncertain. V gave up 3 bases and J gave up 0 bases, with 13 bases separating them. CDR1 SGDLS and CDR2 YYNGEE come from the germline V gene. This CDR3 has 16 amino acids. The CDR3 protein is CASSGRRPGSYNEQFF. CDR3 sequence (DNA): TGTGCCAGCAGCGGTCGGCGACCGGGCTCCTACAATGAGCAGTTCTTC.

The V and J genes are TRBV11-2 and TRBJ2-1; TRBD1 or TRBD2 may be the D gene (7 bases each). This CDR3 has 15 residues. The V gene lost 5 bases and the J gene lost 6 bases, with 17 bases spanning the gap. Germline V gives CDR1 SGHAT, CDR2 FQNNGV. CDR3 in amino acids: CASSQRWEGANEQFF. CDR3 DNA: TGTGCCAGCAGCCAGAGGTGGGAGGGGGCCAATGAGCAGTTCTTC.

Comments on this clone: This likely stems from a read error, as it lies one base from a far larger clone. V usage is TRBV7-9 and J usage is TRBJ2-5, with D maybe TRBD1 (6 bases). Germline assignment: CDR1 SEHNR and CDR2 FQNEAQ (reference sequence). This CDR3 is built from 14 residues. The CDR3 protein is CAGSLGQIQETQYF. CDR3 nucleotides: TGTGCCGGCAGCCTAGGACAGATCCAAGAGACCCAGTACTTC. Full variable domain (missing parts from reference TRBV7-9 and TRBJ2-5): DTGVSQNPRHKITKRGQNVTFRCDPISEHNRLYWYRQTLGQGPEFLTYFQNEAQLEKSRLLSDRFSAERPKGSFSTLEIQRTEQGDSAMYLCAGSLGQIQETQYFGPGTRLLVL.

With regard to this clone: A single base is all that separates this from a far larger clone, so a read error is likely. Other DNA sequences in this sample translate to the same CDR3. The chain links TRBV28 to TRBJ2-2; perhaps D is TRBD1 or TRBD2 (6 bases each). V lost 7 bases, J lost 4 bases, and 13 bases lay in between. CDR1 and CDR2 (germline): MDHEN, SYDVKM. The CDR3 runs to 14 residues. Here the CDR3 DNA reads TGTGCCAGCACACTTGGGGGGCTCACCGGGGAGCTGTTTTTT. Encoded protein: CASTLGGLTGELFF.

Points on this clone: A far larger clone differs by one base, so this is likely a read error. This same CDR3 is encoded by further DNA sequences in the sample. This rearrangement joins TRBV7-9 to TRBJ2-2; D remains unclear. The CDR3 is 14 amino acids. V shed 4 bases and J shed 1 base, with 7 bases lying between them. Per the germline V gene, CDR1 is SEHNR and CDR2 is FQNEAQ (reference sequence). CDR3 nucleotides: TGTGCCAGCAGCTGGACGGGGAACACCGGGGAGCTGTTTTTT. Its protein is CASSWTGNTGELFF.

On this clone: This may come from a read error, since a much larger clone is one base off. J is TRBJ2-2 and V is TRBV7-2, with D uncertain. V was clipped by 6 bases and J by 1 base, with 3 bases between them. The CDR3 is 12 residues long. Germline CDR1 reads SGHTA; CDR2 reads FQGNSA. The chain's CDR3 is CASRLNTGELFF. The CDR3 nucleotides read TGTGCCAGCAGATTGAACACCGGGGAGCTGTTTTTT.

The sample holds a few counts of this clone. V gene TRBV18 combines with J gene TRBJ2-5; D ambiguous. V lost 0 bases and J lost 4, with 12 bases in between. From germline, CDR1 is KGHSH and CDR2 LQKENI. The CDR3 consists of 15 residues. DNA of the CDR3: TGTGCCAGCTCACCACCGGATGGTTGGGGAGAGACCCAGTACTTC. This translates into CASSPPDGWGETQYF.

V gene TRBV10-3 combines with J gene TRBJ1-1, with TRBD1 identical over 8 bases. The CDR3 is 15 residues long. The germline V gene has CDR1 ENHRY and CDR2 SYGVKD. V shed 2 bases, J shed 4 bases, and the junction held 6 bases outside the gene matches. CDR3 nucleotides: TGTGCCATCAGTGAGCCAGGGGGCCGAATCACTGAAGCTTTCTTT. Translated: CAISEPGGRITEAFF.

The chain couples TRBV19 to TRBJ2-1, with 12 bases fitting TRBD2. Germline CDR1 LNHDA, CDR2 SQIVND (reference sequence). J was trimmed by 4 bases and V by 3 bases; bases with no gene match: 4. This CDR3 has 16 amino acids. Here the CDR3 DNA reads TGTGCCAGTAGTATCCGGACTAGCGGGAAGTACAATGAGCAGTTCTTC. It encodes CASSIRTSGKYNEQFF.

This sequence joins TRBV19 and TRBJ1-5, with D maybe TRBD1 (5 bases). Germline lookup yields CDR1 LNHDA and CDR2 SQIVND (reference sequence). V lost 5 bases, J lost 1 base, and 15 bases lay in between. The CDR3 has 16 residues. In DNA, the CDR3 is TGTGCCAGTAGTTGGGGCACCCTTGCGAGCAATCAGCCCCAGCATTTT. Residues: CASSWGTLASNQPQHF.

V usage is TRBV10-3 and J usage is TRBJ2-7, with TRBD2 as a possible D gene (5 bases). The CDR3 spans 13 residues. Germline V CDR1 and CDR2: ENHRY, SYGVKD. V was clipped by 10 bases and J by 3 bases, with 16 bases between them. CDR3 DNA sequence: TGTGCCAACCAGCGGAATTCGAACTACGAGCAGTACTTC. Its protein product is CANQRNSNYEQYF.

This clone showed up just a few times. The rearrangement uses TRBV25-1 and TRBJ2-5; D may be TRBD2 (6 bases). With 3 bases removed from V and 4 bases from J, the gap between germline ends came to 12 bases. The germline gives CDR1 MGHDK, CDR2 SYGVNS. This CDR3 is 14 amino acids long. CDR3 region: CASSDGEGGETQYF. In DNA form, the CDR3 reads TGTGCCAGCAGTGATGGCGAGGGAGGAGAGACCCAGTACTTC.